This T cell receptor (beta chain) was observed in a study of identical twins. Study observations and caveats: Memory repertoires showed no such pattern, whereas abundant cord blood beta clonotypes carried fewer insertions. Compared with models, monozygotic twins showed more out-of-frame TCR alpha sharing.

Worth noting for this clonotype: What it binds is unknown. The junction and the germline gene differ at one end; a read error may be behind it.

Template switching supplied a universal primer site; unique molecular identifiers were carried on the cDNA. TCRdb passed the 5' RACE reads through MiXCR, listing each CDR3 protein once. The sample shows roughly 1.6 million distinct CDR3 sequences, around a third of them seen only once. This CDR3 has 17 amino acids. The V gene's germline CDR1 is MNHEY and CDR2 SMNVEV (reference sequence). Specimen: cord blood. The genes are TRBV27 and TRBJ2-1; 13 bases agree with TRBD2. The sequence was collected from a newborn girl in good health. The CDR3 DNA is TGTGCCAGCAAGAGACTAGCGGGGGGCCACTCCTACAATGGGCAGTTCTTC. Protein: CASKRLAGGHSYNGQFF.